This is a list of T cell receptor beta chains from one sample in a study of regulatory and conventional T cells in RAG deficiency. The data were produced by immunoSEQ multiplex PCR, yet TCRdb's version contains in-frame clones alone and is incomplete. The sample yields about 12,000 clones, 90% to 95% seen once. Another study also made use of these data, one on regulatory T cells.

Source material: CD4+ effector T cells sorted from blood. Receptor source: a human donor in good health. CDR3s include the opening cysteine and the closing phenylalanine or tryptophan. The order of the fields is V gene, CDR3 length, J gene, CDR3 protein.

>TRBV30|15|TRBJ1-2
CAWRHRRGRTYGYTF
>TRBV30|12|TRBJ1-1
CAWSVRGDGAFF
>TRBV2|14|TRBJ2-3
CASSEGQYTDTQYF
>TRBV20-1|11|TRBJ1-4
CSAQSLPGLFF
>TRBV7-2|17|TRBJ1-2
CASSRWGVQGTNYGYTF
>TRBV14|13|TRBJ1-6
CASSHATNSPLHF
>TRBV28|13|TRBJ2-5
CASSLDRVETQYF
>TRBV27|14|TRBJ2-1
CASSFGTRYDEQFF
>TRBV9|11|TRBJ1-5
CASGLAGPQHF
>TRBV6-5|14|NA
CASSPGHRHYEQYF
>TRBV6-1|17|TRBJ1-1
CASSEKGQGPPWSEAFF
>TRBV29-1|18|TRBJ2-1
CSGVGRGPRDRGLDEQFF
>TRBV5-1|15|TRBJ2-1
CASSHSGTANNEQFF
>TRBV6-5|15|TRBJ2-2
CASRGPGQNTGELFF
>TRBV2|14|TRBJ2-3
CASRRSLGTDTQYF
>TRBV30|12|TRBJ2-7
CAWGQGGVEQYF
>TRBV5-1|14|TRBJ1-2
CASRTETVDYGYTF
>TRBV27|15|TRBJ1-1
CASSAGTGSLTEAFF
>TRBV9|14|TRBJ2-1
CASSVWVLGNEQFF
>TRBV7-9|14|TRBJ1-2
CASSLQRQGYGYTF
>TRBV5-4|15|TRBJ2-5
CASSSWTSGDFEQYF
>TRBV29-1|13|TRBJ2-3
CSVRGGPTDTQYF
>TRBV27|11|TRBJ2-7
CASGRGSGQYF